Described below is a single T cell receptor beta chain sequence and its context. No antigen is known for it. There are 13 residues in the CDR3. Trimming removed 2 bases from V and 6 bases from J, with 11 bases in between. Germline assignment: CDR1 SGHDT and CDR2 YYEEEE. This specimen belongs to a study of shared clonotypes between healthy human individuals. The naive CD8 fraction comprised CD45RO-negative cells positively selected for CCR7 and excluded terminally differentiated effector memory CD45RA+ cells. Measured with immunoSEQ multiplex PCR; TCRdb has only the in-frame clones, and not every one. Of roughly 590,000 clones listed, roughly 96% are singletons. The study, taken as a whole, reports: Shared clonotypes across all four donors exceeded non-shared ones in generation probability.

This sequence was found in a woman between 25 and 40 years old in good health. This chain uses TRBV5-6 with TRBJ1-2; D is undetermined. Source material: naive CD8+ T cells sorted from blood. The CDR3: CASSLSTLHGYTF. Here the CDR3 DNA reads TGTGCCAGCAGCTTATCGACTCTGCATGGCTACACCTTC.